Sequencing of this T cell receptor (beta chain) was carried out in a study of T-cell reconstitution after alpha-beta-depleted transplantation in children. Study-level findings and limits: One year after transplant, T-cell counts and diversity came mostly from newly produced T cells. Some patients owed their high day-60 TCRbeta diversity to surviving recipient T cells and thymic progenitors. Several hundred expanded graft clones reportedly supplied alpha-beta T cells about two months after transplant.

TCRbeta library preparation incorporated unique molecular identifiers. TCRdb ran MiXCR on the PCR reads and lists one entry per CDR3 protein. This sample has 700,000 to 850,000 distinct CDR3 sequences, with 16% found just once. A few counts support this clonotype. What it binds is unknown. Looked up from germline, CDR1 is SGDLS and CDR2 is YYNGEE. This CDR3 spans 13 amino acids. Trimming stripped 3 bases from V and 5 bases from J, with 10 bases between. The starting material was PBMCs, mostly from graft donor cells, obtained 360 days after TCRalphabeta/CD19-depleted stem cell transplant. The chain employs TRBV9 and TRBJ2-3; D is perhaps TRBD1 (6 bases). The receptor was derived from a male patient younger than 18 who had a stem cell transplant for acute lymphoblastic leukemia, so the T cells may come from the graft donor. In DNA form, the CDR3 reads TGTGCCAGCAGCGCGACCAGGGGAGATACGCAGTATTTT. This translates into CASSATRGDTQYF.